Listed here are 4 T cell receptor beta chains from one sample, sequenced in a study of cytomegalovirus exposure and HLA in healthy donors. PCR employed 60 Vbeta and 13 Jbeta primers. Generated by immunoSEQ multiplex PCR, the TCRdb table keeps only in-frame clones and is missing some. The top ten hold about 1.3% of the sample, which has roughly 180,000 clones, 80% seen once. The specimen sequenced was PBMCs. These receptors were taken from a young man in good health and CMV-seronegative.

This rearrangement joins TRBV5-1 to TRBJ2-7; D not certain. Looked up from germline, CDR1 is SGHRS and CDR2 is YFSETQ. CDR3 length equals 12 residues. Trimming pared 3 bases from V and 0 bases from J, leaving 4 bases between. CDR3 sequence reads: CASSSDSYEQYF. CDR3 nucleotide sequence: TGCGCCAGCAGCTCAGACTCCTACGAGCAGTACTTC.

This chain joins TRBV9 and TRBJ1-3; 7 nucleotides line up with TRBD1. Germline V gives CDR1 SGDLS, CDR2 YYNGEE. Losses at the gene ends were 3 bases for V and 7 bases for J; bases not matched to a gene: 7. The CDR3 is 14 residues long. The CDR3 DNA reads TGTGCCAGCAGCGCAGGGGACAGCATGAACACCATATATTTT. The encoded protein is CASSAGDSMNTIYF. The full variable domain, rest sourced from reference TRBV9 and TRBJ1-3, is DSGVTQTPKHLITATGQRVTLRCSPRSGDLSVYWYQQSLDQGLQFLIQYYNGEERAKGNILERFSAQQFPDLHSELNLSSLELGDSALYFCASSAGDSMNTIYFGEGSWLTVV.

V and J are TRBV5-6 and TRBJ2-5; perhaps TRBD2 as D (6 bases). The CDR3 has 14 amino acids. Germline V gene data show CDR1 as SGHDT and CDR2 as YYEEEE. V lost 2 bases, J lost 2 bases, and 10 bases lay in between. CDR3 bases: TGTGCCAGCAGCTTAGGGACTCGTCAAGAGACCCAGTACTTC. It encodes CASSLGTRQETQYF.

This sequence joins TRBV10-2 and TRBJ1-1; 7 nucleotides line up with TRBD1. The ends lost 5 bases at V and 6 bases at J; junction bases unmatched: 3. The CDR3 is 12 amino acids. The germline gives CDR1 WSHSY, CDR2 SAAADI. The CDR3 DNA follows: TGCGCCAGCAGTCAACAGGGGCCTGAAGCTTTCTTT. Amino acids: CASSQQGPEAFF.